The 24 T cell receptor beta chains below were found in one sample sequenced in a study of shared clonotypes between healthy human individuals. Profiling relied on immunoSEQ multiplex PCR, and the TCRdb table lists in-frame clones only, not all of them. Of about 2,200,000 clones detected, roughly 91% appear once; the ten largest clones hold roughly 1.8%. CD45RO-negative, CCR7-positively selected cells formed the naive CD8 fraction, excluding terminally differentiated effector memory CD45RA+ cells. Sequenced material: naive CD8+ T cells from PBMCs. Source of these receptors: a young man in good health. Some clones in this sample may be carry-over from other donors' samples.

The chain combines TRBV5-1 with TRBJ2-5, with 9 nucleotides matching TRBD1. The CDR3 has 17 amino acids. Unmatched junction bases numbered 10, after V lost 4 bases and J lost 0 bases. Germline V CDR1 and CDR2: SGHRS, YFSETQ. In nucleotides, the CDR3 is TGCGCCAGCAGCCCGGCGGGACAGGGACCGTACCAAGAGACCCAGTACTTC. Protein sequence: CASSPAGQGPYQETQYF.

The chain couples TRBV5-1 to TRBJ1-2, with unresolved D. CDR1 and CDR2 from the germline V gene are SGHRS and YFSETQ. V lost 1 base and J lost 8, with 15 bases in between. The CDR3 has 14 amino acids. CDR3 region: CASSLLAGPLGYTF. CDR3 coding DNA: TGCGCCAGCAGCTTGTTGGCAGGCCCCCTGGGCTACACCTTC.

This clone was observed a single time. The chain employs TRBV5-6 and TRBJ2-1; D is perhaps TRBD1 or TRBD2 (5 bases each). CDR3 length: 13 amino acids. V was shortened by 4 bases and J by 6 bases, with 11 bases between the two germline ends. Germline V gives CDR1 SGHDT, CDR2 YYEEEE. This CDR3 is CASSEGPPNEQFF. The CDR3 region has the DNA TGTGCCAGCAGCGAGGGACCACCCAATGAGCAGTTCTTC. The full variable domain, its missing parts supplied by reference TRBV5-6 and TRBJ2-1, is DAGVTQSPTHLIKTRGQQVTLRCSPKSGHDTVSWYQQALGQGPQFIFQYYEEEERQRGNFPDRFSGHQFPNYSSELNVNALLLGDSALYLCASSEGPPNEQFFGPGTRLTVL.

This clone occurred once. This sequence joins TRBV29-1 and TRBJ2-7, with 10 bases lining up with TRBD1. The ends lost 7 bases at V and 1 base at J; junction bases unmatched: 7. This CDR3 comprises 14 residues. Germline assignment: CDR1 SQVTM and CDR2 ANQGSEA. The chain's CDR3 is CSAMGQGFSYEQYF. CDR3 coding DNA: TGCAGCGCTATGGGACAGGGGTTTTCCTACGAGCAGTACTTC.

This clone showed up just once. CDR3 coding DNA: TGTGCCAGCAGCGTAGACCGGGAGCCCTACGAGCAGTACTTC. Residues: CASSVDREPYEQYF. The V gene is TRBV9, the J gene TRBJ2-7; weak D call: TRBD2 (6 bases). The V end was cut by 0 bases, the J end by 2 bases, with 9 bases between. Per the germline V gene, CDR1 is SGDLS and CDR2 is YYNGEE. The length of the CDR3 is 14 residues.

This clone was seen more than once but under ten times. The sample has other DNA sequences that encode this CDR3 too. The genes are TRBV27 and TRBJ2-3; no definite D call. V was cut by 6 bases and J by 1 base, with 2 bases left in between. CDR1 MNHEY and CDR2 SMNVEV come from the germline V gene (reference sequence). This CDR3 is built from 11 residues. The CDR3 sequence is CASRGTDTQYF. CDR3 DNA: TGTGCCAGCAGGGGCACAGATACGCAGTATTTT.

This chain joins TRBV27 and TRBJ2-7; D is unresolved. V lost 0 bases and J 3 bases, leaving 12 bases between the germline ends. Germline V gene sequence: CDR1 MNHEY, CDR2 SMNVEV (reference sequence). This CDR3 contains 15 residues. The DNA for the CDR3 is TGTGCCAGCAGTTTATCTGGTCTTGGGGACTACGAGCAGTACTTC. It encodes CASSLSGLGDYEQYF.

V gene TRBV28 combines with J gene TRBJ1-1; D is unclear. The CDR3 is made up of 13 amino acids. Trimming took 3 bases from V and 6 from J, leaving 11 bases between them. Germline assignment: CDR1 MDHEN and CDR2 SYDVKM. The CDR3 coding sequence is TGTGCCAGCAGTTTCCGGAGTTTGGCTGAAGCTTTCTTT. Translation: CASSFRSLAEAFF.

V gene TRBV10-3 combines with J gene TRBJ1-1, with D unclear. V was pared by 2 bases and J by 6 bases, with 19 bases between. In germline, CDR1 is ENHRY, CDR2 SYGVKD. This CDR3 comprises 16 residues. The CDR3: CAISETGLEEVPEAFF. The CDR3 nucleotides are TGTGCCATCAGTGAGACTGGTCTCGAGGAGGTACCTGAAGCTTTCTTT.

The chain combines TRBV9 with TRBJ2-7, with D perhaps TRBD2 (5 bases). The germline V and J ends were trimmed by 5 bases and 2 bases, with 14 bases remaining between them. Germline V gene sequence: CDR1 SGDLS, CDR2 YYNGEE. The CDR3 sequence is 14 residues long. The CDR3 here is CASSAGVFAYEQYF. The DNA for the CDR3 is TGTGCCAGCAGTGCGGGCGTTTTTGCCTACGAGCAGTACTTC.

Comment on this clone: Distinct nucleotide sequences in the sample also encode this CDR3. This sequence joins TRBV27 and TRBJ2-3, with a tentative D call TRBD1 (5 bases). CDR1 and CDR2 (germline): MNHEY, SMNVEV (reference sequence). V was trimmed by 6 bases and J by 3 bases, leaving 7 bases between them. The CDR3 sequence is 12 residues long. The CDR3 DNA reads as TGTGCCAGCAGCCACAGGACAGATACGCAGTATTTT. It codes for CASSHRTDTQYF.

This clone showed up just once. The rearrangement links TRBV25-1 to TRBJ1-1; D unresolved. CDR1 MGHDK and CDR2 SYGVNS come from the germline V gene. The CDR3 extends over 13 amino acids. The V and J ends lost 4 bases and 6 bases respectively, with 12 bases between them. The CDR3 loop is CASSGVDRSEAFF. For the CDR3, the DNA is TGTGCCAGCAGTGGGGTCGACCGGTCTGAAGCTTTCTTT.

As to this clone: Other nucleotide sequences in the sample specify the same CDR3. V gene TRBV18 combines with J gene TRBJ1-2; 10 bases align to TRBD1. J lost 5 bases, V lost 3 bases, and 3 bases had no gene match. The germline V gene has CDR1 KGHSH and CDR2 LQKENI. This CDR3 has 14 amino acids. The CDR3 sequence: CASSPGQGTYGYTF. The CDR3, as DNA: TGTGCCAGCTCACCGGGACAGGGGACATATGGCTACACCTTC.

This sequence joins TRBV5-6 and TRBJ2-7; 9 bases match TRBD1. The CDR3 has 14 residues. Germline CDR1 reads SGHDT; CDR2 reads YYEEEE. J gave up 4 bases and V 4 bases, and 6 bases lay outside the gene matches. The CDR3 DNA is TGTGCCAGCAGCACCGGGACAGGGCTTTACGAGCAGTACTTC. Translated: CASSTGTGLYEQYF.

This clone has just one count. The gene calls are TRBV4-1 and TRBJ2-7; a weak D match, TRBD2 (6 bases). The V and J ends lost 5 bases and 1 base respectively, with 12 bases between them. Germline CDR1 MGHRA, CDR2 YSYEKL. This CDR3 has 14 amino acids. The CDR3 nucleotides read TGCGCCAGCAGCGTCGCGGGGCCGTCCTACGAGCAGTACTTC. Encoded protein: CASSVAGPSYEQYF.

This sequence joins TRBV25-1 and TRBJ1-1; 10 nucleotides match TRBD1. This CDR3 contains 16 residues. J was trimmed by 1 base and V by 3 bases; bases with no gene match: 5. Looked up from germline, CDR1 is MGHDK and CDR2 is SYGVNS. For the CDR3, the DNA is TGTGCCAGCAGTGACTTGGGACAGGGGACGAACACTGAAGCTTTCTTT. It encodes CASSDLGQGTNTEAFF.

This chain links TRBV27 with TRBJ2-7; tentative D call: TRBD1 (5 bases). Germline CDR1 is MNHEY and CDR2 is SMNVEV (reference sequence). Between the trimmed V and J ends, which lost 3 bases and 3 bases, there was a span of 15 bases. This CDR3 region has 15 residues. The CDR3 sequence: CASSFVKGYGYEQYF. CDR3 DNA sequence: TGTGCCAGCAGTTTTGTAAAGGGGTACGGCTACGAGCAGTACTTC.

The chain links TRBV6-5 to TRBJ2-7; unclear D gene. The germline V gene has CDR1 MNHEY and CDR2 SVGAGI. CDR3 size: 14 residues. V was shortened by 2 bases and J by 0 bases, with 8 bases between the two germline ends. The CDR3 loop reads CASSYDSISYEQYF. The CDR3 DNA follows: TGTGCCAGCAGTTACGACTCTATCTCCTACGAGCAGTACTTC.

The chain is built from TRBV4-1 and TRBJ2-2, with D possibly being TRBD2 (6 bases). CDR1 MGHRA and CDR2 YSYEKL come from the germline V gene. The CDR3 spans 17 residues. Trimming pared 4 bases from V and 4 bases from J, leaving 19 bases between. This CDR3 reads CASSPRWGDSITGELFF. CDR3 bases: TGCGCCAGCAGCCCCAGGTGGGGGGACTCGATCACCGGGGAGCTGTTTTTT.

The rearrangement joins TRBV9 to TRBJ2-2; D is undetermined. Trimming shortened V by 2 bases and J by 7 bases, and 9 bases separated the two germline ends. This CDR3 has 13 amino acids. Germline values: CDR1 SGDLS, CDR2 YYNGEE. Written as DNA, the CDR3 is TGTGCCAGCAGCGTCGCCTCGGGCGGGGAGCTGTTTTTT. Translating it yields CASSVASGGELFF.

CDR3 loop: CASSWGTVPEAFF. CDR3 in DNA: TGTGCCAGCAGCTGGGGGACAGTCCCTGAAGCTTTCTTT. The V gene is TRBV7-9, the J gene TRBJ1-1, with 7 bases identical to TRBD1. CDR1 and CDR2 (germline): SEHNR, FQNEAQ (reference sequence). The CDR3 runs to 13 residues. Trimming removed 4 bases from V and 6 bases from J; junction bases left unmatched: 5.

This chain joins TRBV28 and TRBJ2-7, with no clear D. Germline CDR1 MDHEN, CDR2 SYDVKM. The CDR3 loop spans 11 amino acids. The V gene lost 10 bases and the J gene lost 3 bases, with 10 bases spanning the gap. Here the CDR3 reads CATRSDYEQYF. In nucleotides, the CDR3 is TGTGCCACCCGGTCCGACTACGAGCAGTACTTC.

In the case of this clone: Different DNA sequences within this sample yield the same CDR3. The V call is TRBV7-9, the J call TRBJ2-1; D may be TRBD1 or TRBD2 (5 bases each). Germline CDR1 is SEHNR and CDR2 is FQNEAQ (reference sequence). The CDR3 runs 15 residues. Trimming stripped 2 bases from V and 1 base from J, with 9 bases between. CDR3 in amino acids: CASSLSGPSYNEQFF. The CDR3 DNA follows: TGTGCCAGCAGCTTATCGGGACCATCCTACAATGAGCAGTTCTTC.

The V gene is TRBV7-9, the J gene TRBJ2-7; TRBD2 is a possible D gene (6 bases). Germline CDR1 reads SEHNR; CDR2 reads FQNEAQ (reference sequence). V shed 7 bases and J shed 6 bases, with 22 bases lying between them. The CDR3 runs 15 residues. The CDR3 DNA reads TGTGCCAGCAATAAATGGGACTCCCAGAGCCGCGAGCAGTACTTC. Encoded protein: CASNKWDSQSREQYF.